A selection of T cell receptor beta chains follows, all from one sample in a study of T cells in Graves' hyperthyroidism and ophthalmopathy. TCRdb processed the multiplex PCR reads anew with MiXCR; each CDR3 protein has one entry. Counted here are approximately 300,000 distinct CDR3 sequences, 15% to 20% occurring once; the ten biggest clones make up about 50%. Sequencing was done on a sample of blood. All receptors derive from a woman in her sixties with Graves' ophthalmopathy. Both conserved end residues are part of each CDR3. D genes are given only for firm matches. Clone size is not always given. Where it is, it says once, few, many or a class for expanded clones.

abundance: many
v_gene: TRBV13
j_gene: TRBJ1-1
d_gene: NA
CDR3aa: CASTSTRTYVIAEAFF
CDR3nt: TGTGCCAGCACCTCGACGCGGACCTACGTAATTGCTGAAGCTTTCTTT

abundance: many
v_gene: TRBV5-1
j_gene: TRBJ1-2
d_gene: NA
CDR3aa: CASRLDTGSYGYTF
CDR3nt: TGCGCCAGCAGATTGGATACAGGGAGCTATGGCTACACCTTC

abundance: many
v_gene: TRBV27
j_gene: TRBJ1-1
d_gene: TRBD1
CDR3aa: CASSSLHRGSPEAFF
CDR3nt: TGTGCCAGCAGTTCCTTGCACAGGGGAAGTCCTGAAGCTTTCTTT

abundance: many
v_gene: TRBV6-2/TRBV6-3
j_gene: TRBJ2-3
d_gene: TRBD2
CDR3aa: CASSATSGWADTQYF
CDR3nt: TGTGCCAGCAGTGCAACTAGCGGGTGGGCAGATACGCAGTATTTT

abundance: NA
v_gene: TRBV20-1
j_gene: TRBJ2-3
d_gene: NA
CDR3aa: CSAFQGTDTQYF
CDR3nt: TGCAGTGCTTTTCAGGGCACAGATACGCAGTATTTT

abundance: NA
v_gene: TRBV4-1
j_gene: TRBJ2-2
d_gene: TRBD2
CDR3aa: CASSHRAGGRVGELFF
CDR3nt: TGCGCCAGCAGCCACCGAGCGGGAGGTAGAGTCGGGGAGCTGTTTTTT

abundance: NA
v_gene: TRBV11-2
j_gene: TRBJ1-6
d_gene: NA
CDR3aa: CASSSLDGEPYSPLHF
CDR3nt: TGTGCCAGCAGCTCCTTGGACGGGGAACCTTATTCACCCCTCCACTTT

abundance: NA
v_gene: TRBV29-1
j_gene: TRBJ2-1
d_gene: TRBD1
CDR3aa: CSVGDRGYYNEQFF
CDR3nt: TGCAGCGTTGGGGACAGGGGGTATTACAATGAGCAGTTCTTC

abundance: many
v_gene: TRBV20-1
j_gene: TRBJ2-7
d_gene: TRBD2
CDR3aa: CSARAGGAGGPYEQYF
CDR3nt: TGCAGTGCTAGAGCAGGTGGGGCGGGGGGCCCCTACGAGCAGTACTTC

abundance: few
v_gene: TRBV4-1
j_gene: TRBJ1-6
d_gene: NA
CDR3aa: CASSQVQGLRSPLHF
CDR3nt: TGCGCCAGCAGCCAAGTCCAGGGGTTGCGGTCACCCCTCCACTTT

abundance: NA
v_gene: TRBV20-1
j_gene: TRBJ1-4
d_gene: NA
CDR3aa: CSARERPATNEKLFF
CDR3nt: TGCAGTGCTAGAGAGCGCCCAGCAACTAATGAAAAACTGTTTTTT

abundance: few
v_gene: TRBV19
j_gene: TRBJ1-1
d_gene: TRBD1
CDR3aa: CASSHPGQGGTEAFF
CDR3nt: TGTGCCAGTAGTCACCCCGGACAGGGAGGGACTGAAGCTTTCTTT

abundance: few
v_gene: TRBV5-4
j_gene: TRBJ2-7
d_gene: NA
CDR3aa: CASSWGDNYEQYF
CDR3nt: TGTGCCAGCAGCTGGGGGGACAACTACGAGCAGTACTTC

abundance: NA
v_gene: TRBV5-1
j_gene: TRBJ2-7
d_gene: TRBD1
CDR3aa: CASSLANGRGQNEQYF
CDR3nt: TGCGCCAGCAGCTTGGCCAATGGCAGGGGACAGAACGAGCAGTACTTC

abundance: many
v_gene: TRBV7-2
j_gene: TRBJ1-2
d_gene: NA
CDR3aa: CASSLFIGYGYTF
CDR3nt: TGTGCCAGCAGCTTATTTATTGGCTATGGCTACACCTTC

abundance: few
v_gene: TRBV4-1
j_gene: TRBJ1-2
d_gene: TRBD1
CDR3aa: CASSQGQLNYGYTF
CDR3nt: TGCGCCAGCAGCCAGGGACAGCTTAACTATGGCTACACCTTC

abundance: NA
v_gene: TRBV5-1
j_gene: TRBJ2-1
d_gene: TRBD2
CDR3aa: CASSLPGLAGPHSYNEQLF
CDR3nt: TGCGCCAGCAGCCTACCGGGACTAGCGGGACCACATTCCTACAATGAGCAGTTATTC

abundance: NA
v_gene: TRBV4-2
j_gene: TRBJ1-6
d_gene: TRBD1
CDR3aa: CASSQDPPGTGSPLHF
CDR3nt: TGTGCCAGCAGCCAAGATCCCCCTGGGACAGGCTCACCCCTCCACTTT

abundance: many
v_gene: TRBV20-1
j_gene: TRBJ1-6
d_gene: NA
CDR3aa: CSASASQGSYNSPLHF
CDR3nt: TGCAGTGCTAGCGCCTCACAGGGATCCTATAATTCACCCCTCCACTTT